This TCR beta chain was recorded in a study of blood T cell repertoires in COVID-19. About the study: Acute and convalescent COVID-19 specimens originated in the United States, Italy and Spain. From T cells, B-cell-depleted T cells, or PBMCs came the material, which was cDNA or gDNA.

Among Cohort 3 donors, those recovered had two negative PCRs, clearance, or symptom resolution. Authors' methods: From reference gene primer amplification, estimates of nucleated cell counts were derived. Profiling relied on immunoSEQ multiplex PCR, and the TCRdb table lists in-frame clones only, not all of them. The D gene and trimming were derived from the DNA, and the V and J assignments and clone size from that table. Among roughly 300,000 clones listed, under 90% were seen once. The germline CDR1 and CDR2 sequences are DFQATT and SNEGSKA (reference sequence). Trimming left V 3 bases short and J 4 bases short, with 16 bases between. CDR3 length: 14 amino acids.

This chain links TRBV20-1 with TRBJ2-7; possible D gene TRBD1, 5 bases. This clonotype originated in a man aged 30 to 45 who had recovered from COVID-19. Sequencing input: PBMCs or T cells enriched from blood (not recorded which). CDR3 nucleotide sequence: TGCAGTGCTAGTTTGCTCAGGGTAACTTACGAGCAGTACTTC. The encoded protein is CSASLLRVTYEQYF.